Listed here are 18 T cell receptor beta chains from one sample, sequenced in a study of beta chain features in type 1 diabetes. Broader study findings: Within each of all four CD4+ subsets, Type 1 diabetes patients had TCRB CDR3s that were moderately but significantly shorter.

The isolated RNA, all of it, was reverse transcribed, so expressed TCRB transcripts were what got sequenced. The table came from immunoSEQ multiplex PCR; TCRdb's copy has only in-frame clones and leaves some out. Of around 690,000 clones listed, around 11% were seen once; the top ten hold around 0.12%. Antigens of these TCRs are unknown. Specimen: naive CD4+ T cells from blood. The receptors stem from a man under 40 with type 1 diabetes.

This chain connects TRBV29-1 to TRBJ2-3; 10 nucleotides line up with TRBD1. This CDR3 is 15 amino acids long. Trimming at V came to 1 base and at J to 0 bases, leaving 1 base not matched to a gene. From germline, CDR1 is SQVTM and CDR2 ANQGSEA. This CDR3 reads CSVEAGQGSTDTQYF. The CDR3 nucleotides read TGCAGCGTTGAAGCGGGACAGGGGAGCACAGATACGCAGTATTTT.

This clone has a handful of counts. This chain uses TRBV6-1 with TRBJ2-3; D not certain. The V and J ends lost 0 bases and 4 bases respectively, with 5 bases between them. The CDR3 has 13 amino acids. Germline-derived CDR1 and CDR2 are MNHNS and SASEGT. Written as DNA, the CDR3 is TGTGCCAGCAGTGAAGCGCTACCAGATACGCAGTATTTT. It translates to CASSEALPDTQYF.

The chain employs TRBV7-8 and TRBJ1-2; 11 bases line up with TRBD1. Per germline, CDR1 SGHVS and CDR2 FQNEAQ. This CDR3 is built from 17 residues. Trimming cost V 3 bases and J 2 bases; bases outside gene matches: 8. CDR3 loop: CASSFRTGGAGNYGYTF. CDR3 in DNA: TGTGCCAGCAGCTTCCGGACAGGGGGCGCTGGGAACTATGGCTACACCTTC.

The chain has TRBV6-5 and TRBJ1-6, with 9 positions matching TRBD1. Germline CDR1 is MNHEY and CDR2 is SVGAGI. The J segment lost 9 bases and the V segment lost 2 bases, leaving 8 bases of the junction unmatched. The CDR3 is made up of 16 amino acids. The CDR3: CASSYQGQGFGSPLHF. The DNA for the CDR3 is TGTGCCAGCAGTTACCAGGGACAGGGTTTTGGTTCACCCCTCCACTTT.

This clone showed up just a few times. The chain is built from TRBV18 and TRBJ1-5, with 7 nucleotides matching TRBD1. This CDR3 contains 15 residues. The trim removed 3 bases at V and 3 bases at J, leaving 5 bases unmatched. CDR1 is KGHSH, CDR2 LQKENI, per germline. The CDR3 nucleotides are TGTGCCAGCTCACCGGGCAGGGGGTACAATCAGCCCCAGCATTTT. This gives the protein CASSPGRGYNQPQHF.

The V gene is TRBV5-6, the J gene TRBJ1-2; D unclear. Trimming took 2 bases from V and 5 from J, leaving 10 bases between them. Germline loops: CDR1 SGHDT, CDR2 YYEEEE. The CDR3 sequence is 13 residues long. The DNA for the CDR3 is TGTGCCAGCAGCTTCCGTGACGCATATGGCTACACCTTC. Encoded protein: CASSFRDAYGYTF.

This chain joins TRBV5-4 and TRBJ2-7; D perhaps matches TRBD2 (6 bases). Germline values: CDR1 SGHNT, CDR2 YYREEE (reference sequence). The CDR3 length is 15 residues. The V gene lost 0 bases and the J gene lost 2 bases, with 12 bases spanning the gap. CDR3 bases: TGTGCCAGCAGCTTGGGGGGGACTTCCCCCTACGAGCAGTACTTC. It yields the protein CASSLGGTSPYEQYF.

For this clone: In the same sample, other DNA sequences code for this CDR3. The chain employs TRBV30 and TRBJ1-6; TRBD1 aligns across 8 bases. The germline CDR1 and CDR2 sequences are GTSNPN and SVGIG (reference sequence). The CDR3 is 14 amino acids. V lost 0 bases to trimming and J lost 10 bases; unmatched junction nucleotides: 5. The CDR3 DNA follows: TGTGCCTGGAGTGTTGGACAGGGTAGCTCACCCCTCCACTTT. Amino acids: CAWSVGQGSSPLHF.

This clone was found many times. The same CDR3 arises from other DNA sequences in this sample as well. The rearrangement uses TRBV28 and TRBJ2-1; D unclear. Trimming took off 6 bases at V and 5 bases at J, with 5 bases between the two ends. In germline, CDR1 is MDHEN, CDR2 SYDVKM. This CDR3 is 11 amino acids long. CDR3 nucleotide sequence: TGTGCCAGCAGCTCAAACAATGAGCAGTTCTTC. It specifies CASSSNNEQFF.

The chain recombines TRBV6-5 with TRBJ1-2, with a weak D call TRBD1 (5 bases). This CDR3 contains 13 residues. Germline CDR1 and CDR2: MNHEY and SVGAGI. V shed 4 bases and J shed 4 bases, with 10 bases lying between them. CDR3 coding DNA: TGTGCCAGCAGTTCAGGGCTGGGCTATGGCTACACCTTC. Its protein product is CASSSGLGYGYTF.

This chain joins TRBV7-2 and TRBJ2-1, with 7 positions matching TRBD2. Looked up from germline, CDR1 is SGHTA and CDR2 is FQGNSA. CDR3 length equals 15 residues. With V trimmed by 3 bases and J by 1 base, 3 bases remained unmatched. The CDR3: CASSFKAGSYNEQFF. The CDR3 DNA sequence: TGTGCCAGCAGCTTCAAAGCGGGGTCCTACAATGAGCAGTTCTTC.

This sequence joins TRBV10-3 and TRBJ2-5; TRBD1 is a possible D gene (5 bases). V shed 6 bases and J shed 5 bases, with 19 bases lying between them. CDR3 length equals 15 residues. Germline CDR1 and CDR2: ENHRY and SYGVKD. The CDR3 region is CAIRESDSSGETQYF. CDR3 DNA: TGTGCCATCAGAGAGAGTGACAGCTCAGGGGAGACCCAGTACTTC.

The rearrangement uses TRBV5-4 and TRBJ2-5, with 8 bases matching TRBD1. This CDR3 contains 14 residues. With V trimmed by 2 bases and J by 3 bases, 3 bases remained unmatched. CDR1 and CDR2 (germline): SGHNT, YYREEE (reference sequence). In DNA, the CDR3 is TGTGCCAGCAGCTTTATACAGGGGGAAGAGACCCAGTACTTC. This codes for CASSFIQGEETQYF.

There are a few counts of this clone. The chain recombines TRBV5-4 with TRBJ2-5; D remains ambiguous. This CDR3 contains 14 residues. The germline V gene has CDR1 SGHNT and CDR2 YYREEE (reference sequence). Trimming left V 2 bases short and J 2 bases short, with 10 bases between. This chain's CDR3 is CASSLELRQETQYF. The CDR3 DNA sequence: TGTGCCAGCAGCTTAGAACTCAGGCAAGAGACCCAGTACTTC.

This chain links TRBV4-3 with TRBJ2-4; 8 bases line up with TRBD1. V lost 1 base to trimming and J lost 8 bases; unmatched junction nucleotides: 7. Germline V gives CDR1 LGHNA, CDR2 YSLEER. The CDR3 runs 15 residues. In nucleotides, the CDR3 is TGCGCCAGCAGCCAAGCCTTCGACAGGGGTGACATTCAGTACTTC. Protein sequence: CASSQAFDRGDIQYF.

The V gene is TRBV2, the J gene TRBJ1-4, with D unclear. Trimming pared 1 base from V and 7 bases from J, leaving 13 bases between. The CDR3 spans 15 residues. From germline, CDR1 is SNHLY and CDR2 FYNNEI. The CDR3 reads CASSEERGGGEKLFF. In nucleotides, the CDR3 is TGTGCCAGCAGTGAAGAGCGGGGAGGTGGTGAAAAACTGTTTTTT.

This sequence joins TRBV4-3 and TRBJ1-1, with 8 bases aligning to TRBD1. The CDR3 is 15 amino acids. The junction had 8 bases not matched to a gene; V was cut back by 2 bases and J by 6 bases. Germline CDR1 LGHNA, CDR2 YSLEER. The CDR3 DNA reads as TGCGCCAGCAGCCAACTTTATGACAGGGGCCCTGAAGCTTTCTTT. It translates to CASSQLYDRGPEAFF.

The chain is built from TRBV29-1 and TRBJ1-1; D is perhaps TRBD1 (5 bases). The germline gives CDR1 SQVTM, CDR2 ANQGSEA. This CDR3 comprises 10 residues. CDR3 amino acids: CTTGGEGAFF. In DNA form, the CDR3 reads TGCACCACCGGGGGGGAAGGAGCTTTCTTT.